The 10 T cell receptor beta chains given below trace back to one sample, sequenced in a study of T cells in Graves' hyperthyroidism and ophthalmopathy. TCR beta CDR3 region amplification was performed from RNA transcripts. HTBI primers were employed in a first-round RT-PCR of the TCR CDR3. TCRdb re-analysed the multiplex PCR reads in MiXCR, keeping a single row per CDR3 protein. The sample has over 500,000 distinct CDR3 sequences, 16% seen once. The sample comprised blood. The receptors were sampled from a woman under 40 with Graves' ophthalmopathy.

In DNA form, the CDR3 reads TGTGCCAGCAGCTTAGGGGGCGGGAGCCACGAGCAGTACTTC. Amino acids: CASSLGGGSHEQYF. The chain combines TRBV7-9 with TRBJ2-7, with 7 bases lining up with TRBD2. The CDR3 is 14 residues long. The V segment lost 1 base and the J segment 5 bases; nucleotides outside the gene matches: 5. CDR1 and CDR2 (germline): SEHNR, FQNEAQ (reference sequence).

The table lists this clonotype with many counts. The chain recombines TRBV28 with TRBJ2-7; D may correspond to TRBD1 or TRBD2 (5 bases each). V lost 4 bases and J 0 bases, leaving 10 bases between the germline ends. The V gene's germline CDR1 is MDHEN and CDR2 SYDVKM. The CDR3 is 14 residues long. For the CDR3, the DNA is TGTGCCAGCAGTTGGGGGTTCTCCTCCTACGAGCAGTACTTC. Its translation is CASSWGFSSYEQYF.

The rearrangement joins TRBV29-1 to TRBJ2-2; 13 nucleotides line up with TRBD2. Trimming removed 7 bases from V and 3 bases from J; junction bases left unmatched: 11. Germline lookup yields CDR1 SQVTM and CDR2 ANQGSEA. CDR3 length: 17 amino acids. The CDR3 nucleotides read TGCAGCGCCACCGGACTAGCGGGAGAGGGGTACACCGGGGAGCTGTTTTTT. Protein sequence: CSATGLAGEGYTGELFF.

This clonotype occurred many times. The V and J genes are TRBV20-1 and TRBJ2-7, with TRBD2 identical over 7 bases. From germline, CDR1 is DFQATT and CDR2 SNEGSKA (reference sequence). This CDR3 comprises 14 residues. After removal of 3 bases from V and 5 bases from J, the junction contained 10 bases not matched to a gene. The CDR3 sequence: CSASGTTSIHEQYF. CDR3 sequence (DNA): TGCAGTGCTAGCGGAACGACTAGCATCCACGAGCAGTACTTC.

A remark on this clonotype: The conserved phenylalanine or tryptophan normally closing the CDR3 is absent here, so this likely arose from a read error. In DNA form, the CDR3 reads TGTGCCACCAGTGATTTGGTAGCGGGAGAAGGTACAGATACGCAGTATCTT. It yields the protein CATSDLVAGEGTDTQYL. The J gene is TRBJ2-3, the V gene TRBV24-1; 9 nucleotides match TRBD2. Germline V gene lookup returns CDR1 KGHDR and CDR2 SFDVKD. CDR3 size: 17 residues. J lost 3 bases, V lost 0 bases, and 6 bases had no gene match.

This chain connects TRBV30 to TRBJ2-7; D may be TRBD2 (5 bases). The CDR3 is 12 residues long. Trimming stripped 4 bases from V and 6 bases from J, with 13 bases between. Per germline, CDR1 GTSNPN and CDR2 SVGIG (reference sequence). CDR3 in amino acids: CAWTGYEGEQYF. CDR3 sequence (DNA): TGTGCCTGGACAGGTTATGAGGGCGAGCAGTACTTC.

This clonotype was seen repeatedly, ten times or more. CDR3 DNA sequence: TGTGCCAGCAGCCGGGGACTAGCGGGGGGAGGAGAGACCCAGTACTTC. As protein: CASSRGLAGGGETQYF. The chain combines TRBV12-3 or TRBV12-4 with TRBJ2-5; 15 bases agree with TRBD2. J was trimmed by 4 bases and V by 6 bases; bases with no gene match: 6. This CDR3 is built from 16 residues.

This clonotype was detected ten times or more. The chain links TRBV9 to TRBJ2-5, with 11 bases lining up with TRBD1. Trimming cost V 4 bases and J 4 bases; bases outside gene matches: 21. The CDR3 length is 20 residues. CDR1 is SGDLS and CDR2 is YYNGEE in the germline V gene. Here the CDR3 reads CASSSERGWGTGGKAETQYF. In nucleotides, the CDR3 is TGTGCCAGCAGCTCAGAGAGGGGATGGGGGACAGGGGGGAAGGCAGAGACCCAGTACTTC.

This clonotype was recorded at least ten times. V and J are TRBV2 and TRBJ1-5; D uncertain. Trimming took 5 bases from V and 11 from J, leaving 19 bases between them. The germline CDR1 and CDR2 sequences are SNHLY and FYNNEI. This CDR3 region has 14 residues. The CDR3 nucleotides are TGTGCCAGCAGTCCCTATTCGACGGCTCATTCCCAGCATTTT. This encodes CASSPYSTAHSQHF. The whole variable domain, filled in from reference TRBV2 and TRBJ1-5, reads EPEVTQTPSHQVTQMGQEVILRCVPISNHLYFYWYRQILGQKVEFLVSFYNNEISEKSEIFDDQFSVERPDGSNFTLKIRSTKLEDSAMYFCASSPYSTAHSQHFGDGTRLSIL.

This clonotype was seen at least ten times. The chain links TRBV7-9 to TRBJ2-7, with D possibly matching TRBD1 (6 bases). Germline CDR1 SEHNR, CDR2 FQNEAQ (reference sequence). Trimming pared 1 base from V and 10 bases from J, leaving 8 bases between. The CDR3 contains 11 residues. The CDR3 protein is CASSLEGDQYF. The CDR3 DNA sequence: TGTGCCAGCAGCTTAGAGGGGGATCAGTACTTC.